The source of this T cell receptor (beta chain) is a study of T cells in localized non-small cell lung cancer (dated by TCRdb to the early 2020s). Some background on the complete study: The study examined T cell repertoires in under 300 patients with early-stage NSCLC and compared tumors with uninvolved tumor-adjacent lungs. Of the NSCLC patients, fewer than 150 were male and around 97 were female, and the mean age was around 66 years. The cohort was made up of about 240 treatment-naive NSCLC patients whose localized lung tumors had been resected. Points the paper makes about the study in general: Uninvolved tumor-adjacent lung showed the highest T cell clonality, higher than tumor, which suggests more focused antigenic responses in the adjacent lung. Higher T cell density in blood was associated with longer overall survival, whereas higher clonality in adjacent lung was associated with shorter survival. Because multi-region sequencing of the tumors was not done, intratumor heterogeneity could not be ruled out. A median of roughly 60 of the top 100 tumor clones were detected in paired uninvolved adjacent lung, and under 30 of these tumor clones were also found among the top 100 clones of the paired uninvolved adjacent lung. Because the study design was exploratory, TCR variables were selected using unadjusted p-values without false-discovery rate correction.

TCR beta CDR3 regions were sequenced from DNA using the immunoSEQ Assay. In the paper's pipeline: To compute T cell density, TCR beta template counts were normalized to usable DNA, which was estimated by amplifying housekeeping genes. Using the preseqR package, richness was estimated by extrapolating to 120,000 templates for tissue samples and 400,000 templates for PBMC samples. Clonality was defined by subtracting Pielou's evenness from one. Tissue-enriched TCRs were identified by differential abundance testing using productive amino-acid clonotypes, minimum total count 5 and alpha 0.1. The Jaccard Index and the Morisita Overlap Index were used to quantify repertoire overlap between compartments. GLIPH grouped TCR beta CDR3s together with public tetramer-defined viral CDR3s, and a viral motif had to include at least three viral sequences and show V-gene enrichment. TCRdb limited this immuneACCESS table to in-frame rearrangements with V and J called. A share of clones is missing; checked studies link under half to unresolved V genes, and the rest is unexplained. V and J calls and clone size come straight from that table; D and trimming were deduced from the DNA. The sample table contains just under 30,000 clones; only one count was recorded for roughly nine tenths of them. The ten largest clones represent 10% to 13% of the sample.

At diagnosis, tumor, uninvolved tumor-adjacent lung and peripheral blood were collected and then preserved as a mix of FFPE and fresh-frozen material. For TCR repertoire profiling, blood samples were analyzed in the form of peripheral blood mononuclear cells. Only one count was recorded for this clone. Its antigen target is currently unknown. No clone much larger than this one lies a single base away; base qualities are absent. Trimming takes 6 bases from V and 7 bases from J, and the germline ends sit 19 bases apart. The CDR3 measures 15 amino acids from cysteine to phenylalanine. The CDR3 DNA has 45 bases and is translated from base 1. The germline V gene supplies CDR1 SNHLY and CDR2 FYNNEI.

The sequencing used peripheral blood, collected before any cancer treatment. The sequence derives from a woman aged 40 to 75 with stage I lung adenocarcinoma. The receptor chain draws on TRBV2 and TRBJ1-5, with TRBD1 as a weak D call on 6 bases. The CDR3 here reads CASRSQGMVGQPQHF. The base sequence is TGTGCCAGCAGATCACAGGGCATGGTCGGCCAGCCCCAGCATTTT.